Described below is a single T cell receptor (beta chain) sequence and its context. The data were taken from a study of T cell responses to AZD1222 COVID-19 vaccine. Assay used: immunoSEQ multiplex PCR; TCRdb lists only in-frame clones, some missing. The table has under 150,000 clones, about 89% seen once; the top ten hold approximately 3%. Germline CDR1 reads SGHVS; CDR2 reads FQNEAQ. The CDR3 consists of 15 residues. The germline V and J ends were trimmed by 0 bases and 5 bases, with 13 bases remaining between them. The V gene is TRBV7-8, the J gene TRBJ1-2; weak D call: TRBD1 (6 bases). The specimen was peripheral blood, collected on day 0 of MenACWY control vaccination. This TCR was sampled from an adult in good health. CDR3 loop: CASSLARTAVYGYTF. The CDR3 DNA is TGTGCCAGCAGCTTAGCGAGGACAGCAGTGTATGGCTACACCTTC.